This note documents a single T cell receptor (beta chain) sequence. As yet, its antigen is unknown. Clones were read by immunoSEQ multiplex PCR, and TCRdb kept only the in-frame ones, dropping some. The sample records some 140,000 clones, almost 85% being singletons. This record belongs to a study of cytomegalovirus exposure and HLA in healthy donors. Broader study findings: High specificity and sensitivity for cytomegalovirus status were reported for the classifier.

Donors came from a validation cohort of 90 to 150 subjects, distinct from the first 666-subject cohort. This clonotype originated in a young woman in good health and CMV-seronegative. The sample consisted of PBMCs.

The CDR3 DNA sequence: TGCGCCAGCAGCTTAAGACAAGCTGACAATGAGCAGTTCTTC. This gives the protein CASSLRQADNEQFF. V and J are TRBV5-1 and TRBJ2-1; D gene uncertain. The CDR3 consists of 14 residues. Between the trimmed V and J ends, which lost 2 bases and 5 bases, there was a span of 11 bases. Germline V lookup: CDR1 SGHRS, CDR2 YFSETQ.